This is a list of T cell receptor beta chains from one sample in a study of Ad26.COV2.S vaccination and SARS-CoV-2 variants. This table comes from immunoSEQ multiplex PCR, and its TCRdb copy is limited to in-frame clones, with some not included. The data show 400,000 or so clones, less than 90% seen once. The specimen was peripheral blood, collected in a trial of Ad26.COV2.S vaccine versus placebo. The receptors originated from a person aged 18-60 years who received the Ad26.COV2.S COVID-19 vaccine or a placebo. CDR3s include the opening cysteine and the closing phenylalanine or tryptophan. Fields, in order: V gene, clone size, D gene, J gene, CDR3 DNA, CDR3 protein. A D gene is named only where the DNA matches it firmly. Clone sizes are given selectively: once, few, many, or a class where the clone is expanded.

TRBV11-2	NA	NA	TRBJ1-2	TGTGCCAGCAGCTTGACGTGGTCCCACGGGGGACAAGGCTACACCTTC	CASSLTWSHGGQGYTF
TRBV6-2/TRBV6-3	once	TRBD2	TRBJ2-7	TGTGCCAGCAGTATGGCCCGGGGGGGCTACGAGCAGTACTTC	CASSMARGGYEQYF
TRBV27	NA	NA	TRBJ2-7	TGTGCCAGCAGTTTAACAGTCCCCGGCCCCTACGAGCAGTACTTC	CASSLTVPGPYEQYF
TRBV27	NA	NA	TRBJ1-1	TGTGCCAGCAGTCGGGGTGGGATTACTGAAGCTTTCTTT	CASSRGGITEAFF
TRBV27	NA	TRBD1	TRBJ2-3	TGTGCCAGCAGTCGGGACAGGGTGCGAGGGAAGGATATATATACGCAGTATTTT	CASSRDRVRGKDIYTQYF
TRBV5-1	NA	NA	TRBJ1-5	TGCGCCAGCAGCTTAGAAGGGGCGAGCAATCAGCCCCAGCATTTT	CASSLEGASNQPQHF
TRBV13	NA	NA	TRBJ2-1	TGTGCCAGCAGCTCCACGAATGAGCAGTTCTTC	CASSSTNEQFF
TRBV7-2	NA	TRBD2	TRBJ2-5	TGTGCCAGCACCCGGGGACTAGCGGAAGAGACCCAGTACTTC	CASTRGLAEETQYF
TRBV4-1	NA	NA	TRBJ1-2	TGCGCCAGCAGCCAAGGAAGGTACTTTCGGGACAATATTAACTATGGCTACACCTTC	CASSQGRYFRDNINYGYTF
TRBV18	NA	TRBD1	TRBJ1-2	TGTGCCAGCTCATCGGGACAGTGGGGCTATGGCTACACCTTC	CASSSGQWGYGYTF
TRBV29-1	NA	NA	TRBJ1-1	TGCAGCGCCGCCCAAGCCCGATATGAAGCTTTCTTT	CSAAQARYEAFF
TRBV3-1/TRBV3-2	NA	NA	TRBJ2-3	TGTGCCAGCAGCCAATACCCTAGCACAGATACGCAGTATTTT	CASSQYPSTDTQYF
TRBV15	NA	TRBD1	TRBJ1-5	TGTGCCACCAGCAGAGAGGGACAGGGGGCGGGGCAGCCCCAGCATTTT	CATSREGQGAGQPQHF
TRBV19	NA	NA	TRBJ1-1	TGTGCCGCCGCTGGGTGGAGAACTGAAGCTTTCTTT	CAAAGWRTEAFF
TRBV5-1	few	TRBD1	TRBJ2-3	TGCGCCAGCAGCTTGGCGGGACAGGGGGATACGCAGTATTTT	CASSLAGQGDTQYF
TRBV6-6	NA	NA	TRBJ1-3	TGTGCCAGCAGTCCCGGGACAACACCCCTAGCGGGAAACACCATATATTTT	CASSPGTTPLAGNTIYF
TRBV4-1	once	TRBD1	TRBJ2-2	TGCGCCAGCAGCCCTCAAGGGGGCCCCGGGGAGCTGTTTTTT	CASSPQGGPGELFF